These 20 T cell receptor beta chains share one sample of origin, sequenced in a study of T cells after posttransplantation cyclophosphamide. Assay: immunoSEQ multiplex PCR; the TCRdb copy retains only in-frame clones and omits some. The profile shows over 15,000 clones, 85% of them singletons. Controls had myeloablative marrow grafts with methotrexate and calcineurin inhibitor, sampled at 1 year. Material: PBMCs, obtained after allogeneic stem cell transplant with calcineurin inhibitor and methotrexate. The receptors derive from a young adult female patient who received an allogeneic stem cell transplant from an unrelated donor, was CMV-positive, and had acute and chronic GVHD. The graft donor may have given rise to some T cells.

The chain couples TRBV6-1 to TRBJ2-5; 7 bases line up with TRBD1. The J call may be wrong; the DNA end is better matched by TRBJ2-7. This CDR3 spans 14 amino acids. Germline V CDR1 and CDR2: MNHNS, SASEGT. Written as DNA, the CDR3 is TGTGCCAGCAGTGCAGGGACAGAGACCTACGAGCAGTACTTC. This codes for CASSAGTETYEQYF.

This sequence joins TRBV2 and TRBJ2-7; D possibly corresponds to TRBD1 (6 bases). This CDR3 contains 15 residues. CDR1 is SNHLY and CDR2 is FYNNEI in the germline V gene. V shed 6 bases and J shed 1 base, with 16 bases lying between them. CDR3: CASRNRASGSYEQYF. The CDR3 nucleotides are TGTGCCAGCAGGAACAGGGCTTCAGGGTCCTACGAGCAGTACTTC.

The J gene is TRBJ2-2, the V gene TRBV9; 11 bases are shared with TRBD2. Trimming cost V 0 bases and J 0 bases; bases outside gene matches: 1. This CDR3 is 17 amino acids long. Germline V gene data show CDR1 as SGDLS and CDR2 as YYNGEE. The CDR3 sequence: CASSVGGLAANTGELFF. The DNA for the CDR3 is TGTGCCAGCAGCGTAGGGGGACTAGCGGCGAACACCGGGGAGCTGTTTTTT. The full variable domain, with the rest looked up from reference TRBV9 and TRBJ2-2, is DSGVTQTPKHLITATGQRVTLRCSPRSGDLSVYWYQQSLDQGLQFLIQYYNGEERAKGNILERFSAQQFPDLHSELNLSSLELGDSALYFCASSVGGLAANTGELFFGEGSRLTVL.

The V gene is TRBV19, the J gene TRBJ2-5, with 12 positions matching TRBD2. The J segment lost 4 bases and the V segment lost 3 bases, leaving 12 bases of the junction unmatched. The CDR3 has 18 amino acids. Germline CDR1 is LNHDA and CDR2 is SQIVND (reference sequence). The CDR3 sequence is CASSMRGHRLAGVETQYF. The CDR3 nucleotides read TGTGCCAGTAGTATGCGGGGACATCGACTAGCGGGAGTAGAGACCCAGTACTTC.

The J gene is TRBJ2-7, the V gene TRBV28; 10 bases are a match to TRBD2. Germline CDR1 reads MDHEN; CDR2 reads SYDVKM. The CDR3 has 15 amino acids. V lost 5 bases and J lost 6; bases outside the gene matches: 10. CDR3 in amino acids: CASSVPLAGASEQYF. DNA of the CDR3: TGTGCCAGCAGTGTACCTCTAGCGGGAGCCTCCGAGCAGTACTTC.

The CDR3 bases are TGTGCCAGCAGTTCCCCGCAGGGGGGAAGAATATTAGCCAAAAACATTCAGTACTTC. Amino acid sequence: CASSSPQGGRILAKNIQYF. The V and J genes are TRBV27 and TRBJ2-4; D may be TRBD1 (7 bases). The CDR3 extends over 19 amino acids. CDR1 MNHEY and CDR2 SMNVEV come from the germline V gene (reference sequence). The V and J ends lost 4 bases and 0 bases respectively, with 22 bases between them.

The V gene is TRBV28, the J gene TRBJ2-2, with TRBD2 matching over 11 bases. J gave up 3 bases and V 5 bases, and 8 bases lay outside the gene matches. There are 17 residues in the CDR3. In germline, CDR1 is MDHEN, CDR2 SYDVKM. CDR3 in DNA: TGTGCCAGCAGTGCGCCAACTAGCGGGAGTGACACCGGGGAGCTGTTTTTT. Protein product: CASSAPTSGSDTGELFF.

The V call is TRBV15, the J call TRBJ1-2; D possibly corresponds to TRBD1 (6 bases). Germline V gene data show CDR1 as LNHNV and CDR2 as YYDKDF (reference sequence). This CDR3 comprises 14 residues. The V end lost 1 base, the J end lost 8 bases, and 14 bases lay between the germline ends. This chain's CDR3 is CATSRGEQGLGYTF. The CDR3 DNA follows: TGTGCCACCAGCAGAGGGGAACAGGGATTGGGCTACACCTTC.

Comments on this clone: Different DNA sequences within this sample yield the same CDR3. The CDR3 DNA sequence: TGCGCCAGCAGCTCCACTGGGGTTGGGAGATTCGACGAGCAGTACTTC. Its protein is CASSSTGVGRFDEQYF. J is TRBJ2-7 and V is TRBV5-1; D is perhaps TRBD2 (5 bases). The V and J ends lost 3 bases and 5 bases respectively, with 21 bases between them. This CDR3 spans 16 amino acids. CDR1 and CDR2 (germline): SGHRS, YFSETQ.

The chain links TRBV28 to TRBJ2-1, with 8 bases identical to TRBD2. The V and J ends lost 6 bases and 8 bases, in that order; junction bases with no gene match: 12. The CDR3 length is 15 residues. Germline V CDR1 and CDR2: MDHEN, SYDVKM. The chain's CDR3 is CASSLGVLAADEQFF. Written as DNA, the CDR3 is TGTGCCAGCAGCCTCGGCGTACTAGCGGCCGATGAGCAGTTCTTC.

V and J are TRBV4-2 and TRBJ2-2; 7 nucleotides align to TRBD1. CDR1 and CDR2 (germline): LGHNA, YNFKEQ. V lost 2 bases to trimming and J lost 6 bases; unmatched junction nucleotides: 12. This CDR3 comprises 17 residues. The CDR3 is CASSQLKTGVGAGELFF. The CDR3 region has the DNA TGTGCCAGCAGCCAACTGAAAACAGGGGTAGGCGCCGGGGAGCTGTTTTTT.

This sequence joins TRBV12-5 and TRBJ2-3; D is perhaps TRBD2 (5 bases). This CDR3 region has 16 residues. V was pared by 3 bases and J by 1 base, with 14 bases between. Germline CDR1 reads LGHNT; CDR2 reads FRNRAP. The CDR3 nucleotides read TGTGCTAGTGGTTTCTCGGGGAGTTTCGGCACAGATACGCAGTATTTT. It yields the protein CASGFSGSFGTDTQYF.

V is TRBV5-1 and J is TRBJ1-3; weak D call: TRBD1 (5 bases). The CDR3 totals 14 residues. Looked up from germline, CDR1 is SGHRS and CDR2 is YFSETQ. The V end was cut by 4 bases, the J end by 4 bases, with 12 bases between. CDR3 nucleotides: TGCGCCAGCAGCCCTGGGGCATCCGGAAACACCATATATTTT. It yields the protein CASSPGASGNTIYF.

Turning to this clone: Other DNA sequences of this sample code for an identical CDR3. V and J are TRBV28 and TRBJ2-7, with D perhaps TRBD2 (5 bases). The V and J ends lost 6 bases and 0 bases respectively, with 9 bases between them. This CDR3 has 13 residues. Germline lookup yields CDR1 MDHEN and CDR2 SYDVKM. For the CDR3, the DNA is TGTGCCAGCAGATCTGGGAGCTCCTACGAGCAGTACTTC. It yields the protein CASRSGSSYEQYF.

The J gene is TRBJ1-2, the V gene TRBV29-1; no clear D gene. Trimming removed 4 bases at V and 8 bases at J, with 14 bases between. Germline V gene data show CDR1 as SQVTM and CDR2 as ANQGSEA. The length of the CDR3 is 12 residues. As DNA, the CDR3 is TGCAGCGTTGGGGAGGAGCTCCGGGGCTACACCTTC. This gives the protein CSVGEELRGYTF.

This chain links TRBV5-1 with TRBJ1-4; 9 nucleotides agree with TRBD1. This CDR3 has 15 residues. Germline-derived CDR1 and CDR2 are SGHRS and YFSETQ. V lost 0 bases and J lost 7; bases outside the gene matches: 4. The chain's CDR3 is CASSLGDRDGEKLFF. The DNA for the CDR3 is TGCGCCAGCAGCTTGGGGGACAGGGACGGTGAAAAACTGTTTTTT.

The gene calls are TRBV7-9 and TRBJ2-6; D not certain. The CDR3 has 16 residues. V lost 5 bases and J 1 base, leaving 12 bases between the germline ends. Germline-derived CDR1 and CDR2 are SEHNR and FQNEAQ (reference sequence). The CDR3 DNA sequence: TGTGCCAGCAGCCCCAACTTTCGTTCTGGGGCCAACGTCCTGACTTTC. This translates into CASSPNFRSGANVLTF.

V is TRBV28 and J is TRBJ2-6; a weak D match, TRBD2 (5 bases). V was shortened by 6 bases and J by 2 bases, with 11 bases between the two germline ends. The length of the CDR3 is 15 residues. In germline, CDR1 is MDHEN, CDR2 SYDVKM. This chain's CDR3 is CASSPGSTGANVLTF. The DNA of the CDR3 is TGTGCCAGCAGCCCTGGGAGTACTGGGGCCAACGTCCTGACTTTC. The full variable domain, its missing parts supplied by reference TRBV28 and TRBJ2-6, is DVKVTQSSRYLVKRTGEKVFLECVQDMDHENMFWYRQDPGLGLRLIYFSYDVKMKEKGDIPEGYSVSREKKERFSLILESASTNQTSMYLCASSPGSTGANVLTFGAGSRLTVL.

The chain joins TRBV19 to TRBJ2-1; D remains unclear. V was cut by 6 bases and J by 3 bases, with 9 bases left in between. Per the germline V gene, CDR1 is LNHDA and CDR2 is SQIVND (reference sequence). There are 13 residues in the CDR3. The CDR3 DNA is TGTGCCAGTAGAAGCTCAGGCTACAATGAGCAGTTCTTC. Its translation: CASRSSGYNEQFF. The full variable domain, in which reference TRBV19 and TRBJ2-1 provide the parts outside the CDR3, is DGGITQSPKYLFRKEGQNVTLSCEQNLNHDAMYWYRQDPGQGLRLIYYSQIVNDFQKGDIAEGYSVSREKKESFPLTVTSAQKNPTAFYLCASRSSGYNEQFFGPGTRLTVL.

The gene calls are TRBV14 and TRBJ1-2; no clear D. There are 15 residues in the CDR3. CDR1 is SGHDN, CDR2 FVKESK, per germline. V was cut by 4 bases and J by 0 bases, with 12 bases left in between. The CDR3 sequence is CASSPNGVANYGYTF. The CDR3 region has the DNA TGTGCCAGCAGCCCAAACGGGGTAGCTAACTATGGCTACACCTTC.